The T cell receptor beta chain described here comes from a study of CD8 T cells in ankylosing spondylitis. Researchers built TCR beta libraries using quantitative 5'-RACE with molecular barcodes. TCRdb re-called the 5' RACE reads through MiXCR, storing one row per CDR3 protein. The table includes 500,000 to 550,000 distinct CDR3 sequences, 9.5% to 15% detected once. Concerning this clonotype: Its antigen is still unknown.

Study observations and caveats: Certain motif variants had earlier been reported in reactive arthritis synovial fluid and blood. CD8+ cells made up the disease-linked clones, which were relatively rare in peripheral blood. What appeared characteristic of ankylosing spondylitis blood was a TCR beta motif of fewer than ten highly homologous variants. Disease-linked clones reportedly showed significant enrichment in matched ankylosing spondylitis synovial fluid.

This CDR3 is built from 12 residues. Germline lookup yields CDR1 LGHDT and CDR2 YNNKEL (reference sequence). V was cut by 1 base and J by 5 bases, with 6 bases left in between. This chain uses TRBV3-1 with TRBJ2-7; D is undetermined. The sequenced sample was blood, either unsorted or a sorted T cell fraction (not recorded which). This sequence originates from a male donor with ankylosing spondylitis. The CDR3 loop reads CASSQVRDEQYF. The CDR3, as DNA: TGTGCCAGCAGCCAAGTTAGAGACGAGCAGTACTTC.